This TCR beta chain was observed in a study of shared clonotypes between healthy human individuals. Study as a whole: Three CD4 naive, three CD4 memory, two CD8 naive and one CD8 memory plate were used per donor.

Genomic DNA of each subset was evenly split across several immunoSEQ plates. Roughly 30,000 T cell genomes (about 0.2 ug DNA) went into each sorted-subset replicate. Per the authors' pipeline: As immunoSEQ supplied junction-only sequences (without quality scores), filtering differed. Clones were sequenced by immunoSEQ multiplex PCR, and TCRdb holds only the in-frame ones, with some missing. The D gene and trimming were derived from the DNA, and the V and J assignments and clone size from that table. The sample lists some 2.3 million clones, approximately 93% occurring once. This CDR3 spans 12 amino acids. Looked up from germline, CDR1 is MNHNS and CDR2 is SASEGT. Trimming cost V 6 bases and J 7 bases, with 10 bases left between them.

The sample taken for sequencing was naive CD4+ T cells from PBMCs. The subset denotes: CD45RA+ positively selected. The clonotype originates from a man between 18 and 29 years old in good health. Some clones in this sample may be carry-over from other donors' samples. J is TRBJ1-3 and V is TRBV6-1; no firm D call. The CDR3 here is CASSFSVNTIYF. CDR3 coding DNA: TGTGCCAGCAGCTTTTCCGTGAACACCATATATTTT.